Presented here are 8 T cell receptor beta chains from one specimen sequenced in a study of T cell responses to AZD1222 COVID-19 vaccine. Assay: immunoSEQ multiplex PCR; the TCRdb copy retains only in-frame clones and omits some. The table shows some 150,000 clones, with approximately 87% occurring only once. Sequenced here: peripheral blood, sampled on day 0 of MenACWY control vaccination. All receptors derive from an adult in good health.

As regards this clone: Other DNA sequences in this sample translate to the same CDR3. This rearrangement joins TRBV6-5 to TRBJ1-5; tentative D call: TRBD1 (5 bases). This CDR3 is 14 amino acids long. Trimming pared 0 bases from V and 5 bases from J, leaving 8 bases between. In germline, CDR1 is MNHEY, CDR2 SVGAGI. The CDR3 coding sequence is TGTGCCAGCAGTTACTCTAGGGGTGATCAGCCCCAGCATTTT. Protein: CASSYSRGDQPQHF.

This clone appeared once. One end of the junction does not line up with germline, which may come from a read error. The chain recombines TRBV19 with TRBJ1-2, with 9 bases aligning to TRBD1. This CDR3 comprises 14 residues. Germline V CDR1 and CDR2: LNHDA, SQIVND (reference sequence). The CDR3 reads CASSTGGAYNGYTF. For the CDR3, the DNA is TGTGCCAGCAGTACAGGGGGCGCATATAATGGCTACACCTTC.

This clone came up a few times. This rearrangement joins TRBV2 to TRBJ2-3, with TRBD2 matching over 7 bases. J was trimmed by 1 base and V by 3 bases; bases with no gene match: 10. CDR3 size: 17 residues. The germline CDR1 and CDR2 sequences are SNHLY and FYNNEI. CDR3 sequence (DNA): TGTGCCAGCAGTGACGCGGGAGTAAGCTTTGGCACAGATACGCAGTATTTT. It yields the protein CASSDAGVSFGTDTQYF.

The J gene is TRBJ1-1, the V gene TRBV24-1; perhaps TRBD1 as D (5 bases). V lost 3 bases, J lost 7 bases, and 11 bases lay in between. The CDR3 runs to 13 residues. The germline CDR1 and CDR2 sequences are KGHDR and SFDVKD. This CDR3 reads CATSDPNRSEAFF. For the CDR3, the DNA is TGTGCCACCAGTGATCCCAACAGGAGTGAAGCTTTCTTT.

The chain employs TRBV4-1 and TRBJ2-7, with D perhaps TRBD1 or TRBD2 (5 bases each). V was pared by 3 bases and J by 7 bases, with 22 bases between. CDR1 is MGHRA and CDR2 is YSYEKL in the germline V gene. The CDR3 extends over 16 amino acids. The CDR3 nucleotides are TGCGCCAGCAGCCAGTCCTCCGGGACCCTTGTCGGGGAGCAGTACTTC. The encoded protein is CASSQSSGTLVGEQYF.

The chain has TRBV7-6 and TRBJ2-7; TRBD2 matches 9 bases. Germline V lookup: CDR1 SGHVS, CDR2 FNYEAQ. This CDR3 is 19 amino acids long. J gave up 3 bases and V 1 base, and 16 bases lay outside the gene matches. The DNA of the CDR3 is TGTGCCAGCAGCTTAGTGGGGGCGGGGGGGTGCCATATGATCTACGAGCAGTACGTC. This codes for CASSLVGAGGCHMIYEQYV.

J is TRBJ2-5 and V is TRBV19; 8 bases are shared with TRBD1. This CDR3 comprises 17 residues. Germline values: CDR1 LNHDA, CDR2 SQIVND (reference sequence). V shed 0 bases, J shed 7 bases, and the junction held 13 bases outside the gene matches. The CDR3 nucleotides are TGTGCCAGTAGTATAGATAGGTCTGCAGGGGGCAGGAGGACCCAGTACTTC. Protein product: CASSIDRSAGGRRTQYF.

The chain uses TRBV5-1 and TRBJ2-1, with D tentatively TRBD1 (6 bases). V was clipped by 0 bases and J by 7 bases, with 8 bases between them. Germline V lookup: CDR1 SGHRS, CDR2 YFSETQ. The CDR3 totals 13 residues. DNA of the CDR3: TGCGCCAGCAGCTTGGGGACAGCAAATGAGCAGTTCTTC. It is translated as CASSLGTANEQFF.